The 2 T cell receptor beta chains reported below all come from one sample, sequenced in a study of blood T cell repertoires in COVID-19. Method: immunoSEQ multiplex PCR; TCRdb's copy keeps in-frame clones and lacks some. The table shows 200,000 to 250,000 clones, with 90% to 95% occurring only once. The sequencing sample was made of PBMCs or T cells enriched from blood (not recorded which). The receptors were sampled from a woman aged 18-29 years who had recovered from COVID-19.

This clone was recorded once. The chain combines TRBV28 with TRBJ2-7; TRBD2 is a possible D gene (5 bases). This CDR3 contains 14 residues. Germline V gives CDR1 MDHEN, CDR2 SYDVKM. V dropped 2 bases and J dropped 2 bases, with 10 bases sitting between them. In DNA, the CDR3 is TGTGCCAGCAGTTTAAACGGAGGCGCCTACGAGCAGTACTTC. It encodes CASSLNGGAYEQYF.

This clone was found a few times. The chain employs TRBV7-8 and TRBJ1-1; D is undetermined. This CDR3 contains 16 residues. V lost 1 base to trimming and J lost 0 bases, with 12 bases between them. The V gene's germline CDR1 is SGHVS and CDR2 FQNEAQ. Here the CDR3 DNA reads TGTGCCAGCAGCTTAGGGGCAAAGACCATGAACACTGAAGCTTTCTTT. Translation: CASSLGAKTMNTEAFF.